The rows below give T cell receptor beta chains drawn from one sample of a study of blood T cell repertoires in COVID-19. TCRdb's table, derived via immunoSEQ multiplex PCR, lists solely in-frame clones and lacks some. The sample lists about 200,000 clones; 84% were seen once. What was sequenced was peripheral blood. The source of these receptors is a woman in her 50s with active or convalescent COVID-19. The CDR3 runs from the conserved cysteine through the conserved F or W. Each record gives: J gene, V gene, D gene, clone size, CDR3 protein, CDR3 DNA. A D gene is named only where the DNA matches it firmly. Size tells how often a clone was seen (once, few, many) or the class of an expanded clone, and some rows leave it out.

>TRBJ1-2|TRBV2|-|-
CASSNRAAYGYTF
TGTGCCAGCAGTAACAGGGCGGCCTATGGCTACACCTTC
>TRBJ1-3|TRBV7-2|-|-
CASSVQGQISGNTIYF
TGTGCCAGCAGCGTTCAAGGACAGATCTCTGGAAACACCATATATTTT
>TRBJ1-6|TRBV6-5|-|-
CASSYSGRSPLHF
TGTGCCAGCAGTTACTCCGGGAGGTCACCCCTCCACTTT
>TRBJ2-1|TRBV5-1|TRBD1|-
CASSLGQGAVDEQFF
TGCGCCAGCAGCTTGGGCCAGGGGGCAGTCGATGAGCAGTTCTTC
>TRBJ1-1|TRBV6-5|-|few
CASSYGGTEAFF
TGTGCCAGCAGTTACGGAGGCACTGAAGCTTTCTTT
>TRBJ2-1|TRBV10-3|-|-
CAISGGRNSYNEQFF
TGTGCCATCAGTGGTGGCCGCAACTCCTACAATGAGCAGTTCTTC
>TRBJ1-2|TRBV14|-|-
CASSQELGLGYTF
TGTGCCAGCAGCCAAGAATTGGGACTCGGCTACACCTTC
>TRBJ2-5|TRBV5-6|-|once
CASSPGTPNYKGTQYF
TGTGCCAGCAGCCCGGGGACACCCAACTACAAGGGGACCCAGTACTTC
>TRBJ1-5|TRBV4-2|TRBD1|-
CASSQPGTGGGQPQHF
TGTGCCAGCAGCCAACCAGGAACAGGGGGAGGTCAGCCCCAGCATTTT
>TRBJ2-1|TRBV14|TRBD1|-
CASSQTGIGQFF
TGTGCCAGCAGCCAGACAGGGATTGGGCAGTTCTTC
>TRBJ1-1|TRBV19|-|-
CAIKDRPNTEAFF
TGTGCCATCAAAGACAGACCGAACACTGAAGCTTTCTTT
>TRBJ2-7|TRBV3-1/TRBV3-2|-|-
CASSPGQGGGEQYF
TGTGCCAGCTCTCCGGGGCAGGGAGGGGGCGAGCAGTACTTC
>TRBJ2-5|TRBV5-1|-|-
CASRPAGEETQYF
TGCGCCAGCAGACCCGCCGGGGAAGAGACCCAGTACTTC
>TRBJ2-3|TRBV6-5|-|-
CASSQDWARADTQYF
TGTGCCAGCAGTCAGGATTGGGCGAGGGCAGATACGCAGTATTTT
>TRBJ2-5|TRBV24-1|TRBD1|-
CATSDRDRGGETQYF
TGTGCCACCAGTGATCGGGACAGGGGAGGGGAGACCCAGTACTTC
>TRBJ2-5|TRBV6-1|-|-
CASSELRTQYF
TGTGCCAGCAGTGAACTAAGGACCCAGTACTTC
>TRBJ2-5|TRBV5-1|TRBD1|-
CASSRGQGGETQYF
TGCGCCAGCAGCCGGGGACAGGGAGGAGAGACCCAGTACTTC
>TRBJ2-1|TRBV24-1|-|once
CATSDQLASYNEQFF
TGTGCCACCAGTGATCAACTAGCCTCCTACAATGAGCAGTTCTTC
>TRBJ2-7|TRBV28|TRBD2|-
CASRTPGLADEQYF
TGTGCCAGCAGGACCCCGGGACTAGCGGACGAGCAGTACTTC
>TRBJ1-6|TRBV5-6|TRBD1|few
CASSSWTGFSYNSPLHF
TGTGCCAGCAGCTCCTGGACAGGGTTCTCCTATAATTCACCCCTCCACTTT
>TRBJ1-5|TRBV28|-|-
CASKGSGLIQPQHF
TGTGCCAGCAAGGGGTCAGGTTTGATTCAGCCCCAGCATTTT
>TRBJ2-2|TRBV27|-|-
CASSPLTVLLITGELFF
TGTGCCAGCAGTCCCCTCACAGTCTTGTTAATTACCGGGGAGCTGTTTTTT
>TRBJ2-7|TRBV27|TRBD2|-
CASSSRGRGTHEQYF
TGTGCCAGCAGTTCCCGGGGGAGGGGAACCCACGAGCAGTACTTC
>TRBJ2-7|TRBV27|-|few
CASSPAGTYEQYF
TGTGCCAGCAGTCCCGCCGGGACCTACGAGCAGTACTTC
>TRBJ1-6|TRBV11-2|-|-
CASSRPQENSPLHF
TGTGCCAGCAGTAGACCACAGGAGAATTCACCCCTCCACTTT
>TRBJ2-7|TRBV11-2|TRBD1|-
CASSAGTGVYEQYF
TGTGCCAGCAGCGCCGGGACAGGGGTCTACGAGCAGTACTTC
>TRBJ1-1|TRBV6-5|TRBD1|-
CAGQDRGLTEAFF
TGTGCCGGTCAGGACAGGGGGCTGACTGAAGCTTTCTTT
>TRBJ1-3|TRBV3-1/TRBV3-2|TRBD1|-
CASSHKGQGARGSGNTIYF
TGTGCCAGCAGCCATAAGGGACAGGGGGCTAGGGGCTCTGGAAACACCATATATTTT
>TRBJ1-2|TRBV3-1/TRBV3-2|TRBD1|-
CASSQDRTGQGYTF
TGTGCCAGCAGCCAAGACCGGACAGGGCAGGGCTACACCTTC
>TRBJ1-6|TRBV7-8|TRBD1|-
CASSQQGAATPLHF
TGTGCCAGCAGCCAACAGGGGGCAGCTACACCCCTCCACTTT
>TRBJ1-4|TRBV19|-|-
CASSPTGRNEKLFF
TGTGCCAGTAGTCCGACAGGCCGGAATGAAAAACTGTTTTTT
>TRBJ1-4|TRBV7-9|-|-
CASSPRPGGNEKLFF
TGTGCCAGCAGTCCTAGGCCCGGCGGGAATGAAAAACTGTTTTTT
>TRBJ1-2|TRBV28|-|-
CASSQSRVPRGGYTF
TGTGCCAGCAGTCAAAGTCGGGTTCCTCGCGGTGGCTACACCTTC
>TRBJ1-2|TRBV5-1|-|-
CASSLNTYGYTF
TGCGCCAGCAGCTTGAACACCTATGGCTACACCTTC
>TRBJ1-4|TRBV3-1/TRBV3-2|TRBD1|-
CASSERQGRKLFF
TGTGCCAGCAGCGAACGACAGGGCAGAAAACTGTTTTTT
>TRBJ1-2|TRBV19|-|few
CAIRRGDYGYTF
TGTGCCATCAGGCGGGGAGACTATGGCTACACCTTC
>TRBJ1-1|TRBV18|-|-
CASSPSRGPREAFF
TGTGCCAGCTCACCTTCAAGGGGCCCCCGGGAAGCTTTCTTT
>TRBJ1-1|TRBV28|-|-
CASSFSSTGTKAEAFF
TGTGCCAGCAGTTTTTCCTCCACCGGGACAAAGGCTGAAGCTTTCTTT
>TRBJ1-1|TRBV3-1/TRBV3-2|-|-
CASSGLSNTEAFF
TGTGCCAGCAGTGGACTCTCGAACACTGAAGCTTTCTTT
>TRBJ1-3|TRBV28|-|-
CASSSLHWTSPSGNTIYF
TGTGCCAGCAGTTCGCTGCACTGGACATCCCCCTCTGGAAACACCATATATTTT
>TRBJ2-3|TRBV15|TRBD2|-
CATSRGGAGSDTQYF
TGTGCCACCAGCAGAGGAGGAGCGGGATCAGATACGCAGTATTTT
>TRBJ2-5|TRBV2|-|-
CASRLYQETQYF
TGTGCCAGCAGGTTATACCAAGAGACCCAGTACTTC